This T cell receptor (beta chain) was captured in a study of T cell repertoires in cytomegalovirus infection. Background on the study: Selected CMV epitopes included recently identified HLA-C-restricted ones as well as well-studied HLA-B-restricted ones. Carrying CMV and the relevant HLA type showed in public TCR beta signatures.

Regarding the study as a whole: Carriers of CMV plus the relevant HLA were identified by cumulative public TCR beta family frequency. Within the response measured ex vivo, HLA-C-restricted CMV-specific TCR beta clonotypes were dominant.

CDR1 MNHEY and CDR2 SMNVEV come from the germline V gene (reference sequence). The V segment lost 2 bases and the J segment 5 bases; nucleotides outside the gene matches: 7. The CDR3 has 17 amino acids. TCRdb recomputed calls from the reads with MiXCR, one row per CDR3 protein. The table includes 300,000 to 400,000 distinct CDR3 sequences, 29% detected once. This clonotype has ten or more counts. What it binds is not known. The clonotype comes from a human donor in good health (CMV status not recorded). Some clones in this sample may be carry-over from other donors' samples. The chain links TRBV27 to TRBJ2-3; TRBD2 aligns across 13 bases. Material: cultured PBMCs, obtained from culture after CMV antigen stimulation. The CDR3 nucleotides are TGTGCCAGCAGTTTAAGGGGACTAGCGGGACCCGTAGATACGCAGTATTTT. Protein product: CASSLRGLAGPVDTQYF.